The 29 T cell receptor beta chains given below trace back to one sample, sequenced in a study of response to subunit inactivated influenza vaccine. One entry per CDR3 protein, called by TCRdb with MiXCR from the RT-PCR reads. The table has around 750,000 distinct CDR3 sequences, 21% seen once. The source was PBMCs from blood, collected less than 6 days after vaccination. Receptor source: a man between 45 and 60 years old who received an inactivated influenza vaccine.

The CDR3 nucleotides are TGCGCCAGCAGCACAAACACAGGGGGGGGCACAGATACGCAGTATTTT. Translating it yields CASSTNTGGGTDTQYF. The chain is built from TRBV5-1 and TRBJ2-3, with a weak D call TRBD1 (8 bases). Trimming took off 4 bases at V and 1 base at J, with 16 bases between the two ends. The CDR3 extends over 16 amino acids. The germline CDR1 and CDR2 sequences are SGHRS and YFSETQ.

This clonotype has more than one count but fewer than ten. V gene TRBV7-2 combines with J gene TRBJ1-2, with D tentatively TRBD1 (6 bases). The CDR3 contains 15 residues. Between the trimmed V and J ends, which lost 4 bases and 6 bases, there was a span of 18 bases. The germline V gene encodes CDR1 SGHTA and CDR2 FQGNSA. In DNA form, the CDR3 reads TGTGCCAGCAGCTCACTACCCGGACAGACCCATGGCTACACCTTC. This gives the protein CASSSLPGQTHGYTF.

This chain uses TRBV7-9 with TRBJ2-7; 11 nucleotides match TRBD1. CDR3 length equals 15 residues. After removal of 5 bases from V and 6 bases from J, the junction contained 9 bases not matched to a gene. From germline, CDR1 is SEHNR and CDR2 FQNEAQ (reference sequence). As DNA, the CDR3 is TGTGCCAGCAGCAAAGAGGGGACAGGGGGAGTCGAGCAGTACTTC. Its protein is CASSKEGTGGVEQYF. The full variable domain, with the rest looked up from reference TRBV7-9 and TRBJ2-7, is DTGVSQNPRHKITKRGQNVTFRCDPISEHNRLYWYRQTLGQGPEFLTYFQNEAQLEKSRLLSDRFSAERPKGSFSTLEIQRTEQGDSAMYLCASSKEGTGGVEQYFGPGTRLTVT.

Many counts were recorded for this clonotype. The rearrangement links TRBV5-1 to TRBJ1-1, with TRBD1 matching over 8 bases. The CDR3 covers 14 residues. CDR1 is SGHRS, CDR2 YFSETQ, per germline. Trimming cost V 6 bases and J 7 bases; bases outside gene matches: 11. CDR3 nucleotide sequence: TGCGCCAGCAACCAACAGGGGGGCTTAGATGAAGCTTTCTTT. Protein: CASNQQGGLDEAFF.

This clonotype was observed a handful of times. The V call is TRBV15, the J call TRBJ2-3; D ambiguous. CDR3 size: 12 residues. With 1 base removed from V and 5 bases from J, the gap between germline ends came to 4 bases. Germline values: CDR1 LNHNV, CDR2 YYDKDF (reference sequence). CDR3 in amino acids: CATSRVQDTQYF. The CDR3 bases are TGTGCCACCAGCAGAGTTCAAGATACGCAGTATTTT.

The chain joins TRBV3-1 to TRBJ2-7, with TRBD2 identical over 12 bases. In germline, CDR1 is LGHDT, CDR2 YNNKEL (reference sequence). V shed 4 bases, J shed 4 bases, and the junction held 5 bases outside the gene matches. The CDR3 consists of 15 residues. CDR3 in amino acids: CASSPWTSGKYEQYF. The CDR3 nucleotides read TGTGCCAGCAGCCCCTGGACTAGCGGGAAGTACGAGCAGTACTTC.

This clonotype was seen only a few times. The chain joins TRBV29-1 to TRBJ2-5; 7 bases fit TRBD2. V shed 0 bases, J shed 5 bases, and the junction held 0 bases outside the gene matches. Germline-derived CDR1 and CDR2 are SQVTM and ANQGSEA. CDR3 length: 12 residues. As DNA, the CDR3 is TGCAGCGTTGAAGAGGGGGGGGAGACCCAGTACTTC. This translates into CSVEEGGETQYF.

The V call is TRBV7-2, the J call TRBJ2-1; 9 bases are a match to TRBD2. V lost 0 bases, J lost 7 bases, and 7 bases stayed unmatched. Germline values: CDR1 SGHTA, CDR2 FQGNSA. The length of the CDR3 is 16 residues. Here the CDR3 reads CASSLARLAGRNEQFF. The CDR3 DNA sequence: TGTGCCAGCAGCTTAGCGCGGCTAGCGGGACGTAATGAGCAGTTCTTC. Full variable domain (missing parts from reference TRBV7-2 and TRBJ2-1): GAGVSQSPSNKVTEKGKDVELRCDPISGHTALYWYRQSLGQGLEFLIYFQGNSAPDKSGLPSDRFSAERTGGSVSTLTIQRTQQEDSAVYLCASSLARLAGRNEQFFGPGTRLTVL.

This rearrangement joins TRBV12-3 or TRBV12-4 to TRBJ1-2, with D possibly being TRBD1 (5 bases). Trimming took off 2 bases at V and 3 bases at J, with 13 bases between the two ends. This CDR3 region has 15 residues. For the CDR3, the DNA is TGTGCCAGCAGTTTATCAACTGTGGGGGACTATGGCTACACCTTC. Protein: CASSLSTVGDYGYTF.

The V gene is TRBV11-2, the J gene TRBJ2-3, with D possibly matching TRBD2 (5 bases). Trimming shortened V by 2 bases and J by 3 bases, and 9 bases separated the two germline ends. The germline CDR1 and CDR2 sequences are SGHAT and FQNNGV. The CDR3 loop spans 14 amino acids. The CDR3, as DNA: TGTGCCAGCAGCTTAATAGCGCGGACAGATACGCAGTATTTT. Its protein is CASSLIARTDTQYF.

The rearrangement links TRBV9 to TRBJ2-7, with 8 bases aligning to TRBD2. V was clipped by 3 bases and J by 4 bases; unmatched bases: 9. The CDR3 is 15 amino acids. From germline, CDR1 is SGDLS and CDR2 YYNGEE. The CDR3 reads CASSGSAGGFYEQYF. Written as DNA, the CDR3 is TGTGCCAGCAGCGGTTCTGCGGGAGGTTTTTACGAGCAGTACTTC.

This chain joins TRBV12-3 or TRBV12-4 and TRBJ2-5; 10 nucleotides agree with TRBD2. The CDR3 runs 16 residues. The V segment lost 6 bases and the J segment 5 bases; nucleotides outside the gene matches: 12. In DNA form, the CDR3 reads TGTGCCAGCAGCCCCATCGGACTAGCGGACCGGGAGACCCAGTACTTC. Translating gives CASSPIGLADRETQYF.

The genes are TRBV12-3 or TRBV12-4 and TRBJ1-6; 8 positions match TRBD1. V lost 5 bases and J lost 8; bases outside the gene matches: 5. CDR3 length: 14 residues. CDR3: CASSLPGGDSPLHF. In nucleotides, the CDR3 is TGTGCCAGCAGTCTCCCAGGGGGCGATTCACCCCTCCACTTT.

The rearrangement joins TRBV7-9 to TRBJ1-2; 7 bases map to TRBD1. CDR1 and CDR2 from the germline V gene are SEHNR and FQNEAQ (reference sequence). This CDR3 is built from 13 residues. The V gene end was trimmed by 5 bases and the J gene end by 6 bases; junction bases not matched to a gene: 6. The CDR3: CASSRDREHGYTF. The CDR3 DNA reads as TGTGCCAGCAGCCGCGACAGGGAGCATGGCTACACCTTC.

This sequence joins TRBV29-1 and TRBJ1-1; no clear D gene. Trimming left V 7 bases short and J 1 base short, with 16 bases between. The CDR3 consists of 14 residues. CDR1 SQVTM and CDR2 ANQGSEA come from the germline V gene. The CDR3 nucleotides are TGCAGCGGATTTCCCGGAGGATCGAACACTGAAGCTTTCTTT. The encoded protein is CSGFPGGSNTEAFF.

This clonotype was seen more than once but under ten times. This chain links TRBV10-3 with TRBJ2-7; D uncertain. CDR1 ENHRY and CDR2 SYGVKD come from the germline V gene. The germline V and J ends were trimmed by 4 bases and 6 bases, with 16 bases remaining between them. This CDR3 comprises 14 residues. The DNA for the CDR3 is TGTGCCATCAGTGGGACCCCGGTTGCAGCCGAGCAGTACTTC. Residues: CAISGTPVAAEQYF.

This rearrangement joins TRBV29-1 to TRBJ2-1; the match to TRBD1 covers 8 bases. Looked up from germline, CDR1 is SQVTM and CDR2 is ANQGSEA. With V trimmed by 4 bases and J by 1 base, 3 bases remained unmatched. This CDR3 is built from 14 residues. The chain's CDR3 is CSVGRTGSYNEQFF. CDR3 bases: TGCAGCGTTGGAAGGACAGGGTCCTACAATGAGCAGTTCTTC.

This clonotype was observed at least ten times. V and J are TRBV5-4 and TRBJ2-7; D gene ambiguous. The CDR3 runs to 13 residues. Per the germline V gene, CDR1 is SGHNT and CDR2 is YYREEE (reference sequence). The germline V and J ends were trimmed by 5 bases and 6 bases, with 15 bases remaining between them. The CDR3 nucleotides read TGTGCCAGCAGTTCGATACAGATCCCCGAGCAGTACTTC. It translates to CASSSIQIPEQYF.

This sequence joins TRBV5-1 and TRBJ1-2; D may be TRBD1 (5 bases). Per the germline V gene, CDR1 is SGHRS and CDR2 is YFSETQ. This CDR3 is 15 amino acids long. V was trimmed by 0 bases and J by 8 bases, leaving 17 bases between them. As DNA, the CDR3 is TGCGCCAGCAGCTTGGGGGACTTGGCGACGGTGGGCTACACCTTC. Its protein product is CASSLGDLATVGYTF.

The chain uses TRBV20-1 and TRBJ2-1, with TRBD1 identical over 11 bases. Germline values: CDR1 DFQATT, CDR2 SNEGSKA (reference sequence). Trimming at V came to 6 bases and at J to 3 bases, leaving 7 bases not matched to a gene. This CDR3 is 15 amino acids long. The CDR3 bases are TGCAGTGCGTGGACCGGGACAGGGGGCTACAATGAGCAGTTCTTC. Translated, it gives CSAWTGTGGYNEQFF.

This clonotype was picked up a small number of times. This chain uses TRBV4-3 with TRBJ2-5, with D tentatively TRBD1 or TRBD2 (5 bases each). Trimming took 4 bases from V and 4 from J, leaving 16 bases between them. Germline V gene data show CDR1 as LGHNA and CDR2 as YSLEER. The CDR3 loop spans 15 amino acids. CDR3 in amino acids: CASSLSRGLGETQYF. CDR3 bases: TGCGCCAGCAGCCTCTCTCGGGGCTTGGGAGAGACCCAGTACTTC.

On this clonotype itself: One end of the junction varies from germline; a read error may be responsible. The CDR3 region is CSAGGTSGSTVTQYF. CDR3 DNA sequence: TGCAGTGCCGGGGGGACTAGCGGGAGTACAGTTACGCAGTATTTT. V is TRBV20-1 and J is TRBJ2-3, with 14 bases fitting TRBD2. Germline CDR1 is DFQATT and CDR2 is SNEGSKA (reference sequence). The CDR3 consists of 15 residues.

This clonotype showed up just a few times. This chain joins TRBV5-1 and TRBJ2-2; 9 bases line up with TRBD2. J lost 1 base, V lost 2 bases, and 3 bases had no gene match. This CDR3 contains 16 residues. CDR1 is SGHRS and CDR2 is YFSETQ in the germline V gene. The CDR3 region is CASSLRTSVNTGELFF. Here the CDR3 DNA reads TGCGCCAGCAGCTTAAGGACTAGCGTGAACACCGGGGAGCTGTTTTTT. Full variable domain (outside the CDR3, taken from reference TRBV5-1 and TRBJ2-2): KAGVTQTPRYLIKTRGQQVTLSCSPISGHRSVSWYQQTPGQGLQFLFEYFSETQRNKGNFPGRFSGRQFSNSRSEMNVSTLELGDSALYLCASSLRTSVNTGELFFGEGSRLTVL.

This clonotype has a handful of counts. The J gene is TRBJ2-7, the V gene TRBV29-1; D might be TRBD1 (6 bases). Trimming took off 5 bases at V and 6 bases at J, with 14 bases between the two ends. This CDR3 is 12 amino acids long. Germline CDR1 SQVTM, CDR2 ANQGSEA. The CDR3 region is CSVMDSVGEQYF. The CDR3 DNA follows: TGCAGCGTTATGGACAGCGTCGGCGAGCAGTACTTC.

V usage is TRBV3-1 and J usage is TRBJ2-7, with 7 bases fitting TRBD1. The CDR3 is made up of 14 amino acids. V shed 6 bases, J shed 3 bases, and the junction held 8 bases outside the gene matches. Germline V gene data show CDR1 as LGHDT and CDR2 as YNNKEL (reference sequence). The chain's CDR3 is CASSRATGSYEQYF. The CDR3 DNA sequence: TGTGCCAGCAGTCGGGCGACAGGGAGCTACGAGCAGTACTTC.

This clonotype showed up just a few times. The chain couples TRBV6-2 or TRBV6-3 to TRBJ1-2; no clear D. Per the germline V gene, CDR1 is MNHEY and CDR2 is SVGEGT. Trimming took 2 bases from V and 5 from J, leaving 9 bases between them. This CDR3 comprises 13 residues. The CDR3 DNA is TGTGCCAGCAGTTACACCGTAGGATATGGCTACACCTTC. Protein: CASSYTVGYGYTF.

CDR3 sequence (DNA): TGTGCCAGCAGTCGTTCCCGGGGCACCGGGGAGCTGTTTTTT. Residues: CASSRSRGTGELFF. J is TRBJ2-2 and V is TRBV12-3 or TRBV12-4, with D possibly TRBD2 on 5 matching bases. V lost 5 bases, J lost 4 bases, and 11 bases lay in between. CDR3 size: 14 residues.

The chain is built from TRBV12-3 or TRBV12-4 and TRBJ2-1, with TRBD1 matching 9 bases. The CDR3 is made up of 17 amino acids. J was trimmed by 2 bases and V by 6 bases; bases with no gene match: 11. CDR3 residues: CASRPGQGPWTYNEQFF. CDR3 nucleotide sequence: TGTGCCAGCAGACCGGGACAGGGTCCTTGGACCTACAATGAGCAGTTCTTC.

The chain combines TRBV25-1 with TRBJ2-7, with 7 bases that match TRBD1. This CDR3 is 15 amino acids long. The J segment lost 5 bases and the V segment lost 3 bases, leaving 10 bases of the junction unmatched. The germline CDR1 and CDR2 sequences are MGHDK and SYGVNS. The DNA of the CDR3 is TGTGCCAGCAGTGAGCCCGGGGACAGCTTAGACGAGCAGTACTTC. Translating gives CASSEPGDSLDEQYF.